This T cell receptor beta chain comes out of a study of T cell changes during pregnancy in multiple sclerosis. Only in-frame clones appear in the TCRdb table, and some are missing; sequencing was by immunoSEQ multiplex PCR. Here the sample spans 60,000 to 75,000 clones, roughly 94% being singletons. Germline V gene sequence: CDR1 SNHLY, CDR2 FYNNEI. The CDR3 contains 11 residues. Trimming pared 8 bases from V and 5 bases from J, leaving 7 bases between. A single count supports this clone. The sequence came from a female donor with multiple sclerosis, enrolled in a pregnancy study. Sequenced material: peripheral blood, taken after pregnancy. The chain employs TRBV2 and TRBJ2-1; D not certain. The CDR3 nucleotides read TGTGCCAGCCCCAGTAACAATGAGCAGTTCTTC. It encodes CASPSNNEQFF.